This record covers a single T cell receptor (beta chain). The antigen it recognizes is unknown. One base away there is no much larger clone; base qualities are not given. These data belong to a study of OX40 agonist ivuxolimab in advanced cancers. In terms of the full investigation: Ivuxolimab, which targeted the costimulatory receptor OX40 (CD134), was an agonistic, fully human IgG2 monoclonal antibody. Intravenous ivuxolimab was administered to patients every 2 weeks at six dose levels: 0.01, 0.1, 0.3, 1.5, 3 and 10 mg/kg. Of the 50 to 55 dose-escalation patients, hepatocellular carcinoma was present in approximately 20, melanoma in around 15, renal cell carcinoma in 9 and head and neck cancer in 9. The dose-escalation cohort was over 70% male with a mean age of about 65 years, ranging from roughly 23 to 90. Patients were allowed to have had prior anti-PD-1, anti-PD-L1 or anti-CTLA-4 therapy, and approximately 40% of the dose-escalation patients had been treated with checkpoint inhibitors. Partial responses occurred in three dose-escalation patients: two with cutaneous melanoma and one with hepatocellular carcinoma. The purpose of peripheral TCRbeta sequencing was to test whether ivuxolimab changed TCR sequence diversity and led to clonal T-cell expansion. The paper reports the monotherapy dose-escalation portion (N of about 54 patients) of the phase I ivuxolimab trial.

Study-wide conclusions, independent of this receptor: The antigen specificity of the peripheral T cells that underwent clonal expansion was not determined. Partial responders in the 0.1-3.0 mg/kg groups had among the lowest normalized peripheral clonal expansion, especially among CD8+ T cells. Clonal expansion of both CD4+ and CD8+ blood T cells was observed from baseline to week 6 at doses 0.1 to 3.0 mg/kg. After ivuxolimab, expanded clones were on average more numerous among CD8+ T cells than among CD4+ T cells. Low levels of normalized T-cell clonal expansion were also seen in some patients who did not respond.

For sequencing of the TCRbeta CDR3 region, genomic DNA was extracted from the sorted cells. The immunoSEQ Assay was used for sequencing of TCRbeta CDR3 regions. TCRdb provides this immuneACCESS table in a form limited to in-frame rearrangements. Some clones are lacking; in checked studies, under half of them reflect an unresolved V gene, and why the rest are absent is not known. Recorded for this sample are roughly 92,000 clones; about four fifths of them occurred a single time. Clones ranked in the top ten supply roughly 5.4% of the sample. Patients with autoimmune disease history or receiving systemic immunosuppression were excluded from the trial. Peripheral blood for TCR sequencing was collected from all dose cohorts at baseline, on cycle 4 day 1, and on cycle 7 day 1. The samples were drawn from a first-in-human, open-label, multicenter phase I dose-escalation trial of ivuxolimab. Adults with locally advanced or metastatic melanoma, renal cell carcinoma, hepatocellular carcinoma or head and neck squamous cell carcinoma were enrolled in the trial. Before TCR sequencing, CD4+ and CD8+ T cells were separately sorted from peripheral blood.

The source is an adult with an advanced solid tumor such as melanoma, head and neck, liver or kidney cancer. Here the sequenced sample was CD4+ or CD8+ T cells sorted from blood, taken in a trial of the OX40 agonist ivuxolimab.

In nucleotide form, the sequence is TGTGCCAGCAAAATTCGGGCGAACACCGGGGAGCTGTTTTTT. This codes for CASKIRANTGELFF. The chain joins TRBV7-3 to TRBJ2-2; there is no confident call for the D gene. Spanning cysteine to phenylalanine, the CDR3 consists of 14 amino acids. The retained sequence is limited to the CDR3, 42 bases, with the frame set at the first base. V is cut by 7 bases and J by 0 bases, and the space between the germline ends is 9 bases. Taken from the germline V gene, the CDR1 and CDR2 loops are SGHTA and FQGTGA.